This record concerns one T cell receptor beta chain sequence. Measured with immunoSEQ multiplex PCR; TCRdb has only the in-frame clones, and not every one. The sample carries 90,000 to 95,000 clones, about 87% recorded once. These data belong to a study of T cells in localized non-small cell lung cancer. The source material was peripheral blood, sampled before any cancer treatment. This sequence originates from a man aged 40-75 years with stage I squamous cell lung carcinoma.

The CDR3 loop reads CASSIGREGGQPQHF. The CDR3 coding sequence is TGTGCCAGTAGTATTGGCAGGGAAGGAGGACAGCCCCAGCATTTT. The J gene is TRBJ1-5, the V gene TRBV19; D is perhaps TRBD1 (5 bases). Germline values: CDR1 LNHDA, CDR2 SQIVND (reference sequence). This CDR3 region has 15 residues. V was trimmed by 3 bases and J by 7 bases, leaving 16 bases between them.